The 9 T cell receptor beta chains below all came from one sample that was sequenced in a study of control samples from healthy donors and cancer patients. Method: immunoSEQ multiplex PCR; TCRdb's copy keeps in-frame clones and lacks some. Of 70,000 to 80,000 clones in the sample, roughly 80% were seen once. Sequences were obtained from blood. The source is a man in his forties or fifties in good health.

This sequence joins TRBV7-2 and TRBJ1-5; 7 bases fit TRBD1. Germline loops: CDR1 SGHTA, CDR2 FQGNSA. The V segment lost 4 bases and the J segment 7 bases; nucleotides outside the gene matches: 4. The CDR3 spans 13 residues. The CDR3 nucleotides read TGTGCCAGCAGCTCCGACAGGGTCCAGCCCCAGCATTTT. Protein sequence: CASSSDRVQPQHF.

The chain combines TRBV6-5 with TRBJ2-1; 9 positions match TRBD1. Germline V CDR1 and CDR2: MNHEY, SVGAGI. The length of the CDR3 is 15 residues. The J segment lost 7 bases and the V segment lost 0 bases, leaving 4 bases of the junction unmatched. Here the CDR3 DNA reads TGTGCCAGCAGTTACTCCGGGACAGGGCAAAATGAGCAGTTCTTC. Its translation is CASSYSGTGQNEQFF.

The V and J genes are TRBV28 and TRBJ1-5; 9 bases map to TRBD1. This CDR3 spans 15 amino acids. Looked up from germline, CDR1 is MDHEN and CDR2 is SYDVKM. Unmatched junction bases numbered 9, after V lost 5 bases and J lost 7 bases. The CDR3 region has the DNA TGTGCCAGCAGTATCCCGGGACAGGGCTGGCAGCCCCAGCATTTT. This encodes CASSIPGQGWQPQHF.

This chain uses TRBV12-5 with TRBJ2-7; D is ambiguous. The germline V and J ends were trimmed by 0 bases and 3 bases, with 15 bases remaining between them. The CDR3 has 16 amino acids. Looked up from germline, CDR1 is LGHNT and CDR2 is FRNRAP. The DNA of the CDR3 is TGTGCTAGTGGTTTGGTAGTTGCTGCGACTCTCTACGAGCAGTACTTC. Protein product: CASGLVVAATLYEQYF.

This clone has only one observation. This sequence joins TRBV4-3 and TRBJ2-1, with 9 bases lining up with TRBD2. After removal of 5 bases from V and 7 bases from J, the junction contained 12 bases not matched to a gene. This CDR3 contains 16 residues. Germline CDR1 and CDR2: LGHNA and YSLEER. The CDR3 is CASSSRAGGLQNEQFF. The DNA of the CDR3 is TGCGCCAGCAGCTCAAGGGCGGGAGGGCTTCAGAATGAGCAGTTCTTC.

This clone was recorded only once. CDR3 bases: TGTGCCAGCAGTTTTTCAGGGAATCAGCCCCAGCATTTT. As protein: CASSFSGNQPQHF. The chain is built from TRBV27 and TRBJ1-5; TRBD1 might be the D (5 bases). The CDR3 sequence is 13 residues long. Trimming took 3 bases from V and 4 from J, leaving 7 bases between them. The germline V gene encodes CDR1 MNHEY and CDR2 SMNVEV (reference sequence).

The chain combines TRBV11-3 with TRBJ2-5, with D uncertain. V lost 4 bases and J lost 2, with 2 bases in between. The CDR3 covers 11 residues. From germline, CDR1 is SGHNT and CDR2 YENEEA. CDR3: CASSSQETQYF. The CDR3 coding sequence is TGTGCCAGCAGCTCGCAAGAGACCCAGTACTTC.

V usage is TRBV3-1 (or the pseudogene TRBV3-2) and J usage is TRBJ1-3, with 9 nucleotides matching TRBD1. Germline CDR1 LGHDT, CDR2 YNNKEL (reference sequence). V dropped 1 base and J dropped 1; count of bases not matched to a gene: 5. The CDR3 length is 17 residues. The CDR3 DNA is TGTGCCAGCAGCCAAGCGACAGGGGGACGATCTGGAAACACCATATATTTT. Its translation is CASSQATGGRSGNTIYF.

This chain joins TRBV5-4 and TRBJ2-3; a weak D match, TRBD2 (7 bases). Germline V gives CDR1 SGHNT, CDR2 YYREEE (reference sequence). The CDR3 is made up of 15 amino acids. V was trimmed by 4 bases and J by 0 bases, leaving 12 bases between them. The CDR3 DNA reads TGTGCCAGCAGCGGGGGGGACATTAGCACAGATACGCAGTATTTT. It yields the protein CASSGGDISTDTQYF.